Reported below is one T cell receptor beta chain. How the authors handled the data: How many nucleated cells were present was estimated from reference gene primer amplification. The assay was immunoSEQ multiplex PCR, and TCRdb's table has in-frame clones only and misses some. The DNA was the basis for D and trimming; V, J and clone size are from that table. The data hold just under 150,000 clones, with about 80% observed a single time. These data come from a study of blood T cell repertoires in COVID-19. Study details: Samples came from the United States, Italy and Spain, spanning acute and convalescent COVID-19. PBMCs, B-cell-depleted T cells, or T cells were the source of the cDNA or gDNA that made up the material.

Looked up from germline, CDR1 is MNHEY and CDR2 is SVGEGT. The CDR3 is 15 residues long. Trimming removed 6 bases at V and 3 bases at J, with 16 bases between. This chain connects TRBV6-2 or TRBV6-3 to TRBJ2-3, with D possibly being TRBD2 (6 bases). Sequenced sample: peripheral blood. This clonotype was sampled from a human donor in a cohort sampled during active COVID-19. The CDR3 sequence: CASSDSRGVTDTQYF. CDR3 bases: TGTGCCAGCAGCGATTCCCGCGGGGTTACAGATACGCAGTATTTT.